The 28 T cell receptor beta chains reported below all come from one sample, sequenced in a study of OX40 agonist ivuxolimab in advanced cancers. Profiled with immunoSEQ multiplex PCR; TCRdb holds only in-frame clones, not every one. Among around 100,000 clones, 75% to 95% were seen once, and the ten largest hold approximately 0.58%. The input for sequencing was CD4+ or CD8+ T cells sorted from blood, taken in a trial of the OX40 agonist ivuxolimab. The receptor source for this set is an adult with an advanced solid tumor such as melanoma, head and neck, liver or kidney cancer.

The rearrangement joins TRBV29-1 to TRBJ2-5; D is perhaps TRBD1 or TRBD2 (5 bases each). Trimming removed 8 bases from V and 5 bases from J, with 15 bases in between. Per the germline V gene, CDR1 is SQVTM and CDR2 is ANQGSEA. The CDR3 spans 12 residues. In DNA, the CDR3 is TGCAGCTTTTCCCTAGGGGACGAGACCCAGTACTTC. Residues: CSFSLGDETQYF.

The gene calls are TRBV2 and TRBJ1-1; no clear D. The CDR3 loop spans 14 amino acids. The ends were cut back, 2 bases at V and 0 bases at J, with 7 bases in the middle. Germline V gene sequence: CDR1 SNHLY, CDR2 FYNNEI. CDR3 bases: TGTGCCAGCAGTGAATGGGATTTGAACACTGAAGCTTTCTTT. Protein product: CASSEWDLNTEAFF.

This CDR3 is CASSLLAVNTGELFF. The CDR3 DNA reads TGTGCCAGCAGCTTATTAGCGGTTAACACCGGGGAGCTGTTTTTT. The rearrangement uses TRBV5-8 and TRBJ2-2; D might be TRBD2 (6 bases). V was clipped by 2 bases and J by 2 bases, with 10 bases between them. Germline CDR1 SGHTS, CDR2 YDEGEE. This CDR3 is built from 15 residues.

DNA of the CDR3: TGCGCCAGCAGCCAAGACGTCTACACAGATACGCAGTATTTT. This encodes CASSQDVYTDTQYF. This chain links TRBV4-3 with TRBJ2-3; D is uncertain. V was shortened by 0 bases and J by 2 bases, with 6 bases between the two germline ends. CDR3 length: 14 amino acids. Germline V gene sequence: CDR1 LGHNA, CDR2 YSLEER.

The V and J genes are TRBV28 and TRBJ1-2; 8 bases map to TRBD1. Germline CDR1 MDHEN, CDR2 SYDVKM. The J segment lost 10 bases and the V segment lost 6 bases, leaving 4 bases of the junction unmatched. The CDR3 runs 11 residues. DNA for the CDR3: TGTGCCAGCAGGGACAGGGTTTTCTACACCTTC. Translation: CASRDRVFYTF.

The chain combines TRBV19 with TRBJ2-7, with a possible D match to TRBD1 (6 bases). Germline V gives CDR1 LNHDA, CDR2 SQIVND (reference sequence). Deletions cut 4 bases from V and 1 base from J, with 14 bases between. This CDR3 contains 15 residues. CDR3: CASSNKQGLSYEQYF. In DNA form, the CDR3 reads TGTGCCAGTAGTAATAAACAGGGATTGTCCTACGAGCAGTACTTC.

This clone was seen only a few times. This sequence joins TRBV5-1 and TRBJ2-1; TRBD2 agrees at 10 bases. This CDR3 spans 17 amino acids. CDR1 and CDR2 from the germline V gene are SGHRS and YFSETQ. V lost 4 bases to trimming and J lost 6 bases; unmatched junction nucleotides: 13. This CDR3 is CASSVKLAGFDLNEQFF. The CDR3 bases are TGCGCCAGCAGCGTGAAACTAGCGGGGTTTGATCTCAATGAGCAGTTCTTC.

The CDR3 protein is CASSDRGPEQYF. CDR3 DNA: TGTGCCAGCAGTGACCGTGGTCCTGAGCAGTACTTC. The chain combines TRBV6-1 with TRBJ2-7; no reliable D call. CDR1 and CDR2 (germline): MNHNS, SASEGT. Trimming removed 3 bases at V and 7 bases at J, with 10 bases between. The CDR3 covers 12 residues.

The chain joins TRBV11-2 to TRBJ2-1; a weak D match, TRBD2 (5 bases). This CDR3 is 15 amino acids long. The germline gives CDR1 SGHAT, CDR2 FQNNGV. Trimming took 1 base from V and 9 from J, leaving 16 bases between them. Written as DNA, the CDR3 is TGTGCCAGCAGCTTAGGGTTTTCCGAGGGAACTGAGCAGTTCTTC. Amino acid sequence: CASSLGFSEGTEQFF.

The chain combines TRBV7-9 with TRBJ2-1; 9 nucleotides agree with TRBD2. Germline-derived CDR1 and CDR2 are SEHNR and FQNEAQ (reference sequence). This CDR3 contains 15 residues. V shed 1 base and J 10 bases; nucleotides not matched to a gene: 8. CDR3: CASSLGLAGKGEQFF. The CDR3 nucleotides are TGTGCCAGCAGCTTAGGGCTAGCGGGAAAGGGGGAGCAGTTCTTC.

The V call is TRBV7-2, the J call TRBJ2-7; D possibly matches TRBD1 or TRBD2 (7 bases each). Between the trimmed V and J ends, which lost 2 bases and 4 bases, there was a span of 15 bases. Germline CDR1 reads SGHTA; CDR2 reads FQGNSA. The CDR3 covers 15 residues. The CDR3 region has the DNA TGTGCCAGCAGCTTATCCTCCCAGGGGGGGTACGAGCAGTACTTC. Residues: CASSLSSQGGYEQYF.

This chain joins TRBV5-1 and TRBJ2-3, with 10 bases identical to TRBD1. The V gene end was trimmed by 0 bases and the J gene end by 4 bases; junction bases not matched to a gene: 8. Germline V gene sequence: CDR1 SGHRS, CDR2 YFSETQ. This CDR3 spans 17 amino acids. The CDR3 coding sequence is TGCGCCAGCAGCTTGGAAGGACAGGGGGTGCTGGCAGATACGCAGTATTTT. As protein: CASSLEGQGVLADTQYF.

The gene calls are TRBV4-1 and TRBJ1-3; weak D call: TRBD1 (5 bases). Germline V gives CDR1 MGHRA, CDR2 YSYEKL. The CDR3 loop spans 16 amino acids. V was trimmed by 0 bases and J by 4 bases, leaving 13 bases between them. Here the CDR3 reads CASSQDSAGRGNTIYF. The DNA of the CDR3 is TGCGCCAGCAGCCAAGACTCGGCAGGGAGGGGAAACACCATATATTTT.

The chain uses TRBV5-6 and TRBJ2-7; TRBD1 aligns across 12 bases. V gave up 3 bases and J gave up 6 bases; unmatched junction bases: 10. CDR1 and CDR2 from the germline V gene are SGHDT and YYEEEE. This CDR3 contains 16 residues. CDR3 coding DNA: TGTGCCAGCAGCTGGCCGGGACAGGGGGCGTTGGGCGAGCAGTACTTC. Amino acid sequence: CASSWPGQGALGEQYF. The variable domain in full, completed from reference TRBV5-6 and TRBJ2-7, reads DAGVTQSPTHLIKTRGQQVTLRCSPKSGHDTVSWYQQALGQGPQFIFQYYEEEERQRGNFPDRFSGHQFPNYSSELNVNALLLGDSALYLCASSWPGQGALGEQYFGPGTRLTVT.

The chain's CDR3 is CASSLGPQNTEAFF. In DNA form, the CDR3 reads TGTGCCAGCAGCTTAGGACCGCAGAACACTGAAGCTTTCTTT. The chain carries TRBV7-2 and TRBJ1-1; D call uncertain. This CDR3 region has 14 residues. V was clipped by 1 base and J by 1 base, with 7 bases between them. The V gene's germline CDR1 is SGHTA and CDR2 FQGNSA. The variable domain in full, completed from reference TRBV7-2 and TRBJ1-1, reads GAGVSQSPSNKVTEKGKDVELRCDPISGHTALYWYRQSLGQGLEFLIYFQGNSAPDKSGLPSDRFSAERTGGSVSTLTIQRTQQEDSAVYLCASSLGPQNTEAFFGQGTRLTVV.

The chain combines TRBV6-5 with TRBJ2-1, with a tentative D call TRBD2 (6 bases). Per germline, CDR1 MNHEY and CDR2 SVGAGI. The length of the CDR3 is 13 residues. Deletions cut 8 bases from V and 8 bases from J, with 16 bases between. CDR3 bases: TGTGCCAGCCGGGCGGGGCCTTTCTATGAGCAGTTCTTC. The encoded protein is CASRAGPFYEQFF.

V and J are TRBV19 and TRBJ2-2, with TRBD2 matching 10 bases. The length of the CDR3 is 14 residues. With 5 bases clipped from V and 5 bases from J, the junction kept 2 bases outside the gene matches. Germline-derived CDR1 and CDR2 are LNHDA and SQIVND (reference sequence). CDR3 in DNA: TGTGCCAGTAGTCTAGCGGGAGAAACCGGGGAGCTGTTTTTT. This gives the protein CASSLAGETGELFF.

The chain is built from TRBV4-2 and TRBJ1-2; D may be TRBD1 (5 bases). The CDR3 is 14 residues long. Germline CDR1 and CDR2: LGHNA and YNFKEQ. Trimming removed 0 bases at V and 7 bases at J, with 12 bases between. The CDR3 spells CASSQDRAVSGYTF. CDR3 coding DNA: TGTGCCAGCAGCCAAGACAGGGCAGTAAGTGGCTACACCTTC.

V usage is TRBV28 and J usage is TRBJ2-7; perhaps TRBD2 as D (6 bases). Germline loops: CDR1 MDHEN, CDR2 SYDVKM. This CDR3 is built from 13 residues. V lost 6 bases, J lost 1 base, and 10 bases lay in between. The CDR3 DNA sequence: TGTGCCAGCAGGGCCGGGGGATCCTACGAGCAGTACTTC. It translates to CASRAGGSYEQYF.

This chain links TRBV18 with TRBJ1-1; TRBD1 matches 7 bases. Germline V CDR1 and CDR2: KGHSH, LQKENI. The CDR3 has 15 amino acids. V shed 1 base and J 5 bases; nucleotides not matched to a gene: 7. The chain's CDR3 is CASSPRTGVDTEAFF. CDR3 DNA: TGTGCCAGCTCACCACGTACAGGGGTGGATACTGAAGCTTTCTTT.

This clone was picked up one time. The V and J genes are TRBV6-6 and TRBJ2-2; 9 bases fit TRBD1. Germline trimming cut 11 bases from V and 1 base from J; bases unmatched to any gene: 5. This CDR3 spans 14 amino acids. The germline V gene has CDR1 MNHNY and CDR2 SVGAGI (reference sequence). CDR3 residues: CAGRTGENTGELFF. CDR3 DNA sequence: TGTGCCGGGCGGACAGGGGAGAACACCGGGGAGCTGTTTTTT.

In its sample, this clone was seen once. The chain employs TRBV20-1 and TRBJ2-1; D gene unclear. V dropped 4 bases and J dropped 3 bases, with 4 bases sitting between them. Germline CDR1 reads DFQATT; CDR2 reads SNEGSKA (reference sequence). This CDR3 region has 11 residues. CDR3 DNA sequence: TGCAGTGCTACCGACTACAATGAGCAGTTCTTC. Protein product: CSATDYNEQFF.

This clone was counted only a few times. V usage is TRBV27 and J usage is TRBJ2-7; no clear D gene. The CDR3 runs 14 residues. Germline CDR1 MNHEY, CDR2 SMNVEV (reference sequence). V was cut by 6 bases and J by 4 bases, with 16 bases left in between. The CDR3 DNA reads as TGTGCCAGCAGCACTCCCAAGTGGGGATACGAGCAGTACTTC. Amino acid sequence: CASSTPKWGYEQYF.

The CDR3 sequence is CASSVRQGMETQYF. For the CDR3, the DNA is TGTGCCAGCTCCGTGAGACAGGGGATGGAGACCCAGTACTTC. This chain uses TRBV5-4 with TRBJ2-5; 8 nucleotides align to TRBD1. V lost 7 bases, J lost 5 bases, and 10 bases stayed unmatched. Germline loops: CDR1 SGHNT, CDR2 YYREEE (reference sequence). CDR3 size: 14 residues.

The chain uses TRBV27 and TRBJ2-2, with 9 bases fitting TRBD1. The CDR3 runs 13 residues. Trimming cost V 9 bases and J 7 bases; bases outside gene matches: 6. Germline V gene data show CDR1 as MNHEY and CDR2 as SMNVEV (reference sequence). In DNA, the CDR3 is TGTGCCAGAGAAACAGGGGGCCACGGGGAGCTGTTTTTT. It yields the protein CARETGGHGELFF.

The rearrangement uses TRBV6-5 and TRBJ1-5; maybe TRBD1 (5 bases). Trimming removed 6 bases at V and 4 bases at J, with 10 bases between. Germline V gives CDR1 MNHEY, CDR2 SVGAGI. This CDR3 region has 13 residues. The CDR3 DNA sequence: TGTGCCAGCAGACCAACAGGTAATCAGCCCCAGCATTTT. Its protein product is CASRPTGNQPQHF.

The chain couples TRBV18 to TRBJ1-5; D unresolved. The CDR3 is made up of 13 amino acids. V lost 3 bases and J 7 bases, leaving 10 bases between the germline ends. Germline assignment: CDR1 KGHSH and CDR2 LQKENI. The CDR3 DNA sequence: TGTGCCAGCTCACCTACAGCTTTCCAGCCCCAGCATTTT. It translates to CASSPTAFQPQHF.

The chain recombines TRBV6-1 with TRBJ1-1; no definite D call. V dropped 7 bases and J dropped 1 base, with 10 bases sitting between them. The germline V gene encodes CDR1 MNHNS and CDR2 SASEGT. The CDR3 runs 13 residues. CDR3 in DNA: TGTGCCAGCACCGACCTCAGGAACACTGAAGCTTTCTTT. Its translation is CASTDLRNTEAFF.